This is a list of T cell receptor beta chains from one sample in a study of PD-L1 blockade in urothelial cancer. Repertoires were generated with immunoSEQ multiplex PCR, while TCRdb's copy carries only in-frame clones and drops some. The sample has 70,000 to 75,000 clones, 84% seen once. The material sequenced was PBMCs, taken around atezolizumab (anti-PD-L1) treatment. The receptors come from a woman between 65 and 79 years old with urothelial cancer. Each CDR3 is given without its conserved first and last residue. Fields, in order: J gene, V gene, CDR3 protein.

J gene: TRBJ2-7
V gene: TRBV18
CDR3 protein: ASSPNSGSYYEQY

J gene: TRBJ1-2
V gene: TRBV25-1
CDR3 protein: ASSDWAGVVDDYGYT

J gene: TRBJ1-2
V gene: TRBV6-5
CDR3 protein: ASSYVGTGTYGYT

J gene: TRBJ2-5
V gene: TRBV25-1
CDR3 protein: ASSEINRAETQY

J gene: TRBJ1-6
V gene: TRBV7-2
CDR3 protein: ASSSHGTGINSPLH

J gene: TRBJ1-1
V gene: TRBV5-1
CDR3 protein: ASSPEGGGATTEAF

J gene: TRBJ1-1
V gene: TRBV10-1
CDR3 protein: ASSESTGTNTEAF

J gene: TRBJ1-1
V gene: TRBV27
CDR3 protein: ASSPLLNTEAF

J gene: TRBJ2-1
V gene: TRBV5-6
CDR3 protein: ASSAGTGRRNEQF

J gene: TRBJ1-2
V gene: TRBV7-2
CDR3 protein: ASSLGQADFYGYT

J gene: TRBJ1-4
V gene: TRBV20-1
CDR3 protein: SVSDREKLF

J gene: TRBJ2-7
V gene: TRBV5-1
CDR3 protein: ASSLAPGQLSYEQY

J gene: TRBJ1-1
V gene: TRBV5-4
CDR3 protein: ASSLTGVNTEAF

J gene: TRBJ2-3
V gene: TRBV19
CDR3 protein: ASSIGGRSTDTQY

J gene: TRBJ2-1
V gene: TRBV30
CDR3 protein: AWSELSGYNEQF

J gene: TRBJ1-1
V gene: TRBV6-4
CDR3 protein: ASSDVTQGYTEAF

J gene: TRBJ2-5
V gene: TRBV10-1
CDR3 protein: ASSGCLASQETQY

J gene: TRBJ1-2
V gene: TRBV29-1
CDR3 protein: SVATAFNYGYT

J gene: TRBJ2-7
V gene: TRBV15
CDR3 protein: ATSRGIAGGSYEQY